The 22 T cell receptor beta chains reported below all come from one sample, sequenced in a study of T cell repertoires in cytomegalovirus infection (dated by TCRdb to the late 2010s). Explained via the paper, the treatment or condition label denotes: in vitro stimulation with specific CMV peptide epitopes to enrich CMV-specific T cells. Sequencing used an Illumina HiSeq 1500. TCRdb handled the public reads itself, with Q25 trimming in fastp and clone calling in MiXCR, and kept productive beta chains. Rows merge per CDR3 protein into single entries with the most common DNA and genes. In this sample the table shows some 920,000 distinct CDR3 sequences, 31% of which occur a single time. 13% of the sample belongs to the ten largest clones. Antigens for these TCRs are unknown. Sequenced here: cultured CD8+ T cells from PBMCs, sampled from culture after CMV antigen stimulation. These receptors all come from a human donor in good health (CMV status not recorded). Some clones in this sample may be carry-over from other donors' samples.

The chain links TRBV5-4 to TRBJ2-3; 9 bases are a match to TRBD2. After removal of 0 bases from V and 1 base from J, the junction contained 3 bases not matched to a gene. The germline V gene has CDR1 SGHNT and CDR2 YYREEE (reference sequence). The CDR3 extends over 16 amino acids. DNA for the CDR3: TGTGCCAGCAGCTTGGTGATAGCGGGGGGCACAGATACGCAGTATTTT. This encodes CASSLVIAGGTDTQYF.

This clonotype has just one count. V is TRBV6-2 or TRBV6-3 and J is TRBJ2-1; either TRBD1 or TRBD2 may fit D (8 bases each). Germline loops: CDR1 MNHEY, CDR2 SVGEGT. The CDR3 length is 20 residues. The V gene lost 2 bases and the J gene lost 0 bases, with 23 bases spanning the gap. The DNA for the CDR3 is TGTGCCAGCAGTTACCCGGACAGGGTTAGCGGGGTCCGCTCCTACAATGAGCAGTTCTTC. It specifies CASSYPDRVSGVRSYNEQFF.

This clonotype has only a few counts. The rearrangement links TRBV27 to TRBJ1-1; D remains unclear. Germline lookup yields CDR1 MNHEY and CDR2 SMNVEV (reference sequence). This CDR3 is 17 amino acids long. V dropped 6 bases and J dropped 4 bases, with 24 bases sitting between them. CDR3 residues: CASRLNHMRERSTEAFF. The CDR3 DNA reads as TGTGCCAGCAGACTCAATCATATGAGGGAGCGGAGCACTGAAGCTTTCTTT.

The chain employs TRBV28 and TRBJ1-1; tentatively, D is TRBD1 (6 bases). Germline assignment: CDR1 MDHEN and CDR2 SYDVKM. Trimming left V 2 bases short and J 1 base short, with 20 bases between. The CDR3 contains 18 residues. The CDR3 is CASSLGGARLNWNTEAFF. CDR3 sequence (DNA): TGTGCCAGCAGTTTAGGGGGGGCCAGGTTGAATTGGAACACTGAAGCTTTCTTT. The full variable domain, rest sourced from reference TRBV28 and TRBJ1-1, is DVKVTQSSRYLVKRTGEKVFLECVQDMDHENMFWYRQDPGLGLRLIYFSYDVKMKEKGDIPEGYSVSREKKERFSLILESASTNQTSMYLCASSLGGARLNWNTEAFFGQGTRLTVV.

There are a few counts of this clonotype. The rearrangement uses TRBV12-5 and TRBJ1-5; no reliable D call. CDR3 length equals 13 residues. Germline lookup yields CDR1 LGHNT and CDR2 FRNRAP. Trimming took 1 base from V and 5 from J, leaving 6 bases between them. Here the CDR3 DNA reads TGTGCTAGTGGTTTGGGACCGGATCAGCCCCAGCATTTT. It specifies CASGLGPDQPQHF.

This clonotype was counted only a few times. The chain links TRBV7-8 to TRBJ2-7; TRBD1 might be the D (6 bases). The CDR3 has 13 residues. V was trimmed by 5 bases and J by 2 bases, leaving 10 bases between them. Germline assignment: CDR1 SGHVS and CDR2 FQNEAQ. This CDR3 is CASSRQVTYEQYF. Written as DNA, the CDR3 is TGTGCCAGCAGCCGACAGGTGACCTACGAGCAGTACTTC.

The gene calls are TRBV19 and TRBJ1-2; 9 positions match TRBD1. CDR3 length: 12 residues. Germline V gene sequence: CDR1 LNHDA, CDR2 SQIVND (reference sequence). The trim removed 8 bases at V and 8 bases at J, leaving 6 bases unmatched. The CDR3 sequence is CASQGQGIGYTF. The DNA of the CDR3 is TGTGCCAGTCAGGGACAGGGAATCGGCTACACCTTC.

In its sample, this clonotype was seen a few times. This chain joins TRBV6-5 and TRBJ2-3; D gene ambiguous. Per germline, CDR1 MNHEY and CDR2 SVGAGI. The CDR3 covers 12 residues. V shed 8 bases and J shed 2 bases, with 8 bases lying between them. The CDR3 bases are TGTGCCAGCGGGATACACACAGATACGCAGTATTTT. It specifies CASGIHTDTQYF.

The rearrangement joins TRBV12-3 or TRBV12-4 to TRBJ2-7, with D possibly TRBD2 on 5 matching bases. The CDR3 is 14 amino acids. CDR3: CASSFGEHGYGQYV. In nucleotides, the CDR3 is TGTGCCAGCAGTTTCGGGGAGCATGGCTACGGGCAGTACGTC.

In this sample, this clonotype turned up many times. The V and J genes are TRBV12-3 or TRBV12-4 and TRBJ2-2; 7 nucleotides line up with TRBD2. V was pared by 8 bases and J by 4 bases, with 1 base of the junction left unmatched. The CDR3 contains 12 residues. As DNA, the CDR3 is TGTGCCAGCGGCGGGGGCACCGGGGAGCTGTTTTTT. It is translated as CASGGGTGELFF.

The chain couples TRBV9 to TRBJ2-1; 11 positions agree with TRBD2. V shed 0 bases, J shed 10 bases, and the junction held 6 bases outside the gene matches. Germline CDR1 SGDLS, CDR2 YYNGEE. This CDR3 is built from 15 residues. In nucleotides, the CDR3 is TGTGCCAGCAGCGTAGTTAGCGGGGGGGCCGGGGAGCAGTTCTTC. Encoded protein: CASSVVSGGAGEQFF.

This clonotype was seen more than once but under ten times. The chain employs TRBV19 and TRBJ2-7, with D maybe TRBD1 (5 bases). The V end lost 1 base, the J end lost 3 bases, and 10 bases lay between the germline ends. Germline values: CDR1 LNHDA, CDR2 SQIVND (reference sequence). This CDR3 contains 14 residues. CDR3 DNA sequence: TGTGCCAGTAGTATAGGAGACAGTGACTACGAGCAGTACTTC. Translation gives CASSIGDSDYEQYF.

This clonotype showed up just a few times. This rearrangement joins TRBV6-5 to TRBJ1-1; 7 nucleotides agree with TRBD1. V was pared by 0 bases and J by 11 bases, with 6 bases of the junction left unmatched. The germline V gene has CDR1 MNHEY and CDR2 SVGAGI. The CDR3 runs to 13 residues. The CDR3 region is CASSYSPTGLAFF. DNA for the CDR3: TGTGCCAGCAGTTACTCGCCGACAGGGTTGGCTTTCTTT.

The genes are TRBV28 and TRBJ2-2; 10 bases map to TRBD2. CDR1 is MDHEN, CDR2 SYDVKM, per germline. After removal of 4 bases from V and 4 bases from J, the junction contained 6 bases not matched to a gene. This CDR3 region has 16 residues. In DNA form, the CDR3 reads TGTGCCAGCAGTTGGGGCCTAGCGGGGGCCACCGGGGAGCTGTTTTTT. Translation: CASSWGLAGATGELFF.

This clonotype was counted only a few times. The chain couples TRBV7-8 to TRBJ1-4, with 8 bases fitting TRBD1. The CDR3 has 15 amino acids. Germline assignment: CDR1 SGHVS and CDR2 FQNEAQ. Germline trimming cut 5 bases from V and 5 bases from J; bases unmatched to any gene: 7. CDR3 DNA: TGTGCCAGCAGCACGGGACAGGCCATCAATGAAAAACTGTTTTTT. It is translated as CASSTGQAINEKLFF.

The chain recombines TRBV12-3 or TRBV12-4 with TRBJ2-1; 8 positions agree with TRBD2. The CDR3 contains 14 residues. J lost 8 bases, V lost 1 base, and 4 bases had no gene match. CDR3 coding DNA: TGTGCCAGCAGTTTAGGGACTAGCCCGGATGAGCAGTTCTTC. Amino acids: CASSLGTSPDEQFF.

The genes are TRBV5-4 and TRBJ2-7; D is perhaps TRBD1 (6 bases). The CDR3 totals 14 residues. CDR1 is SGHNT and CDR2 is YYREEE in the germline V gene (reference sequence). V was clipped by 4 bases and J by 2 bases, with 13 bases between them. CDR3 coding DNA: TGTGCCAGCAGCCCAGGGGCAGGGGCCTACGAGCAGTACTTC. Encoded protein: CASSPGAGAYEQYF.

The CDR3 sequence: CASSPQGRYSTDTQYF. Written as DNA, the CDR3 is TGTGCCAGCAGCCCCCAGGGGAGGTATAGCACAGATACGCAGTATTTT. The chain uses TRBV5-5 and TRBJ2-3; D might be TRBD1 or TRBD2, each matching 6 bases. The V gene lost 4 bases and the J gene lost 0 bases, with 15 bases spanning the gap. Looked up from germline, CDR1 is SGHKS and CDR2 is YYEKEE (reference sequence). CDR3 size: 16 residues.

CDR3 region: CASAGTGGEKLFF. In DNA form, the CDR3 reads TGTGCCAGCGCCGGGACCGGAGGTGAAAAACTGTTTTTT. This chain connects TRBV6-6 to TRBJ1-4; a weak D match, TRBD1 (5 bases). The germline gives CDR1 MNHNY, CDR2 SVGAGI (reference sequence). The CDR3 has 13 residues. V lost 8 bases and J 7 bases, leaving 14 bases between the germline ends.

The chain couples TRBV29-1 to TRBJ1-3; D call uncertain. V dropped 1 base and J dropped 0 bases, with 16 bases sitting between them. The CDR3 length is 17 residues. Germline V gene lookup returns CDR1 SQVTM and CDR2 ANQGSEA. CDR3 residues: CSVEVPTWGRSGNTIYF. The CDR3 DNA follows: TGCAGCGTTGAAGTCCCGACATGGGGTCGCTCTGGAAACACCATATATTTT. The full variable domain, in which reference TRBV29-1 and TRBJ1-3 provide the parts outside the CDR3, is SAVISQKPSRDICQRGTSLTIQCQVDSQVTMMFWYRQQPGQSLTLIATANQGSEATYESGFVIDKFPISRPNLTFSTLTVSNMSPEDSSIYLCSVEVPTWGRSGNTIYFGEGSWLTVV.

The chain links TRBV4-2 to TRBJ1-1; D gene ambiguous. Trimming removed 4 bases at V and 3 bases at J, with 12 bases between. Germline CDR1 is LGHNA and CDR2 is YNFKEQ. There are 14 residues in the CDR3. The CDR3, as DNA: TGTGCCAGCAGCCCCCAGCCGACGGACACTGAAGCTTTCTTT. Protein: CASSPQPTDTEAFF.

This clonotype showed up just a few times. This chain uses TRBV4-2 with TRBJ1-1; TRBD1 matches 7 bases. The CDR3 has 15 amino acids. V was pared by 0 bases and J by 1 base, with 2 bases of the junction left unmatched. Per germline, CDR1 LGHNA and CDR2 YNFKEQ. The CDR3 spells CASSQDRQGNTEAFF. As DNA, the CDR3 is TGTGCCAGCAGCCAAGACCGACAGGGGAACACTGAAGCTTTCTTT.